The next 27 T cell receptor beta chains were all read from a single sample in a study of CD4 T cells in relation to SARS-CoV-2 and coronaviruses (dated by TCRdb to the early 2020s). Their antigens are not known. The library came from the immunoSEQ multiplex PCR assay. Imported from immuneACCESS, the table was reduced by TCRdb to in-frame sequences with V and J called. These copies leave out some clones; in studies compared against another copy, an unresolved V gene accounts for under half, and the cause of the remainder is not known. Here the sample has tens of thousands of clones; 82% occur a single time. The ten largest clones represent 1.4% of the sample. Sequencing used naive CD4+ T cells from PBMCs, cultured in vitro. This specimen's cell subset or site label, per the study, means: naive CD4+ T cells isolated by negative enrichment. The receptor source for this set is an adult with COVID-19.

V gene TRBV9 combines with J gene TRBJ2-3; 8 bases align to TRBD2. The V gene end was trimmed by 0 bases and the J gene end by 4 bases; junction bases not matched to a gene: 7. CDR3 size: 16 residues. Per the germline V gene, CDR1 is SGDLS and CDR2 is YYNGEE. DNA of the CDR3: TGTGCCAGCAGCGTAGTCGGGAGGGCGGTCGCAGATACGCAGTATTTT. Its translation: CASSVVGRAVADTQYF.

V is TRBV2 and J is TRBJ2-3; 15 nucleotides match TRBD2. CDR1 is SNHLY, CDR2 FYNNEI, per germline. Unmatched junction bases numbered 17, after V lost 9 bases and J lost 4 bases. The CDR3 is made up of 19 amino acids. The CDR3 loop is CASSTGLAGGEGAADTQYF. The DNA for the CDR3 is TGTGCCAGTTCGACGGGACTAGCGGGAGGAGAAGGAGCCGCAGATACGCAGTATTTT. The whole variable domain, filled in from reference TRBV2 and TRBJ2-3, reads EPEVTQTPSHQVTQMGQEVILRCVPISNHLYFYWYRQILGQKVEFLVSFYNNEISEKSEIFDDQFSVERPDGSNFTLKIRSTKLEDSAMYFCASSTGLAGGEGAADTQYFGPGTRLTVL.

The chain recombines TRBV12-3 or TRBV12-4 with TRBJ2-3; D is uncertain. The ends were cut back, 7 bases at V and 0 bases at J, with 5 bases in the middle. The CDR3 is made up of 12 amino acids. The CDR3: CASTLSTDTQYF. The CDR3 bases are TGTGCCAGCACTTTGAGCACAGATACGCAGTATTTT.

This chain joins TRBV19 and TRBJ2-2; tentatively, D is TRBD1 (6 bases). There are 14 residues in the CDR3. Per germline, CDR1 LNHDA and CDR2 SQIVND (reference sequence). Trimming removed 1 base at V and 4 bases at J, with 7 bases between. The CDR3 DNA sequence: TGTGCCAGTAGTATAGCAGGGGCCACCGGGGAGCTGTTTTTT. Amino acids: CASSIAGATGELFF.

This clone was seen only once. The chain recombines TRBV7-9 with TRBJ2-7, with a possible D match to TRBD2 (6 bases). V gave up 1 base and J gave up 1 base, with 8 bases separating them. The CDR3 totals 14 residues. CDR1 is SEHNR, CDR2 FQNEAQ, per germline (reference sequence). The CDR3 protein is CASSLGLASYEQYF. The CDR3 nucleotides are TGTGCCAGCAGCTTAGGTCTAGCGTCCTACGAGCAGTACTTC.

The chain carries TRBV28 and TRBJ2-5; D is perhaps TRBD1 (5 bases). V dropped 4 bases and J dropped 4 bases, with 22 bases sitting between them. CDR1 MDHEN and CDR2 SYDVKM come from the germline V gene. CDR3 length: 17 amino acids. This CDR3 reads CASSSNGFAQGGETQYF. The DNA for the CDR3 is TGTGCCAGCAGTTCCAATGGGTTCGCGCAGGGTGGAGAGACCCAGTACTTC.

In this sample, this clone turned up once. The CDR3 nucleotides are TGTGCCAGCATCAAAACGAAAACAGATACGCAGTATTTT. Translated, it gives CASIKTKTDTQYF. The rearrangement joins TRBV6-5 to TRBJ2-3; D remains ambiguous. Trimming removed 7 bases at V and 3 bases at J, with 11 bases between. This CDR3 spans 13 amino acids. Germline CDR1 and CDR2: MNHEY and SVGAGI.

The chain has TRBV28 and TRBJ1-1, with a tentative D call TRBD1 (6 bases). CDR3 length: 14 residues. Per the germline V gene, CDR1 is MDHEN and CDR2 is SYDVKM. V lost 6 bases and J 4 bases, leaving 15 bases between the germline ends. The CDR3 DNA reads TGTGCCAGCAGCCTATACAAGGGGGGCACTGAAGCTTTCTTT. Protein sequence: CASSLYKGGTEAFF. Variable domain in full (rest from reference TRBV28 and TRBJ1-1): DVKVTQSSRYLVKRTGEKVFLECVQDMDHENMFWYRQDPGLGLRLIYFSYDVKMKEKGDIPEGYSVSREKKERFSLILESASTNQTSMYLCASSLYKGGTEAFFGQGTRLTVV.

V usage is TRBV12-5 and J usage is TRBJ2-1; 11 bases are shared with TRBD1. Per the germline V gene, CDR1 is LGHNT and CDR2 is FRNRAP. V was pared by 6 bases and J by 0 bases, with 16 bases of the junction left unmatched. This CDR3 region has 20 residues. CDR3 DNA: TGTGCTAGTGGCCGATCCGGGACAGGGGGGGTCCCAGGCTCCTACAATGAGCAGTTCTTC. Translation gives CASGRSGTGGVPGSYNEQFF.

This sequence joins TRBV28 and TRBJ2-1; D perhaps matches TRBD1 (6 bases). The CDR3 covers 18 residues. Looked up from germline, CDR1 is MDHEN and CDR2 is SYDVKM. V was clipped by 8 bases and J by 1 base, with 24 bases between them. CDR3 DNA: TGTGCCAGCCAGACGAAAAGAACAGGGCAGAGATCCTACAATGAGCAGTTCTTC. Encoded protein: CASQTKRTGQRSYNEQFF.

This clone came up a few times. This sequence joins TRBV5-1 and TRBJ2-1, with D maybe TRBD2 (6 bases). The V gene lost 2 bases and the J gene lost 5 bases, with 17 bases spanning the gap. Looked up from germline, CDR1 is SGHRS and CDR2 is YFSETQ. The CDR3 contains 16 residues. The CDR3 here is CASSFGSPWGDNEQFF. The DNA of the CDR3 is TGCGCCAGCAGCTTCGGAAGCCCCTGGGGGGACAATGAGCAGTTCTTC. The variable domain in full, with the rest retrieved from reference TRBV5-1 and TRBJ2-1, is KAGVTQTPRYLIKTRGQQVTLSCSPISGHRSVSWYQQTPGQGLQFLFEYFSETQRNKGNFPGRFSGRQFSNSRSEMNVSTLELGDSALYLCASSFGSPWGDNEQFFGPGTRLTVL.

The chain recombines TRBV3-1 (or the pseudogene TRBV3-2) with TRBJ2-3, with TRBD2 matching 11 bases. Per germline, CDR1 LGHDT and CDR2 YNNKEL (reference sequence). The length of the CDR3 is 16 residues. V lost 0 bases to trimming and J lost 7 bases; unmatched junction nucleotides: 6. Written as DNA, the CDR3 is TGTGCCAGCAGCCAAGAGATCCCTAGCGGGGGGAATACGCAGTATTTT. This gives the protein CASSQEIPSGGNTQYF.

The chain couples TRBV6-2 or TRBV6-3 to TRBJ1-5; a weak D match, TRBD1 (5 bases). The V end lost 6 bases, the J end lost 0 bases, and 12 bases lay between the germline ends. The germline V gene has CDR1 MNHEY and CDR2 SVGEGT. CDR3 length equals 15 residues. CDR3 in amino acids: CASSPGGYSNQPQHF. The CDR3 nucleotides are TGTGCCAGCAGCCCCGGGGGATATAGCAATCAGCCCCAGCATTTT.

The chain uses TRBV7-3 and TRBJ2-2, with 7 positions matching TRBD1. CDR1 and CDR2 from the germline V gene are SGHTA and FQGTGA. The V gene end was trimmed by 5 bases and the J gene end by 3 bases; junction bases not matched to a gene: 3. The CDR3 totals 14 residues. The DNA of the CDR3 is TGTGCCAGCAGCCTGGGACAGCACACCGGGGAGCTGTTTTTT. It is translated as CASSLGQHTGELFF.

As DNA, the CDR3 is TGTGCCAGCAGTCGCGGGGGGGTCAATAATTCACCCCTCCACTTT. This encodes CASSRGGVNNSPLHF. This sequence joins TRBV6-5 and TRBJ1-6; possible D gene TRBD1, 5 bases. The CDR3 is 15 residues long. CDR1 is MNHEY and CDR2 is SVGAGI in the germline V gene. V was shortened by 5 bases and J by 5 bases, with 13 bases between the two germline ends.

The CDR3 loop is CASSSTGANEKLFF. CDR3 nucleotide sequence: TGTGCCAGCAGCTCGACAGGGGCTAATGAAAAACTGTTTTTT. V and J are TRBV7-2 and TRBJ1-4, with 8 positions matching TRBD1. The CDR3 runs to 14 residues. V lost 4 bases and J lost 3; bases outside the gene matches: 1. Germline values: CDR1 SGHTA, CDR2 FQGNSA.

V usage is TRBV9 and J usage is TRBJ2-3, with D unclear. Deletions cut 3 bases from V and 2 bases from J, with 10 bases between. This CDR3 is built from 14 residues. Germline lookup yields CDR1 SGDLS and CDR2 YYNGEE. The CDR3 sequence: CASSARVVTDTQYF. The DNA for the CDR3 is TGTGCCAGCAGCGCCCGGGTCGTCACAGATACGCAGTATTTT.

V and J are TRBV5-1 and TRBJ2-7, with 10 bases matching TRBD2. The germline CDR1 and CDR2 sequences are SGHRS and YFSETQ. The CDR3 is 15 residues long. The ends lost 3 bases at V and 7 bases at J; junction bases unmatched: 10. CDR3 in amino acids: CASSSTSGVAWEQYF. CDR3 DNA: TGCGCCAGCAGCTCAACTAGCGGGGTGGCCTGGGAGCAGTACTTC.

This sequence joins TRBV29-1 and TRBJ2-3; the match to TRBD2 covers 8 bases. Looked up from germline, CDR1 is SQVTM and CDR2 is ANQGSEA. The CDR3 runs to 12 residues. Germline trimming cut 8 bases from V and 2 bases from J; bases unmatched to any gene: 3. The DNA of the CDR3 is TGCAGCCACGGGGGGGCCACAGATACGCAGTATTTT. This translates into CSHGGATDTQYF.

Notes on this clone: A single base separates this from a much larger clone, so it may be a read error. The chain joins TRBV24-1 to TRBJ2-3; D gene unclear. Germline V gene sequence: CDR1 KGHDR, CDR2 SFDVKD. There are 13 residues in the CDR3. V dropped 4 bases and J dropped 0 bases, with 4 bases sitting between them. CDR3 residues: CATSDGSTDTQYF. In nucleotides, the CDR3 is TGTGCCACCAGTGACGGGAGCACAGATACGCAGTATTTT.

The chain carries TRBV5-5 and TRBJ2-7, with unresolved D. CDR1 SGHKS and CDR2 YYEKEE come from the germline V gene (reference sequence). The CDR3 has 14 residues. V lost 0 bases, J lost 0 bases, and 7 bases lay in between. The CDR3 sequence is CASSLASVSYEQYF. CDR3 coding DNA: TGTGCCAGCAGCTTGGCTAGTGTCTCCTACGAGCAGTACTTC.

V gene TRBV7-2 combines with J gene TRBJ2-3; D ambiguous. The CDR3 runs to 13 residues. The ends were cut back, 0 bases at V and 6 bases at J, with 7 bases in the middle. Germline CDR1 is SGHTA and CDR2 is FQGNSA. The CDR3 protein is CASSLAGQDTQYF. The CDR3 region has the DNA TGTGCCAGCAGCTTAGCTGGTCAGGATACGCAGTATTTT.

The chain has TRBV18 and TRBJ1-2, with TRBD1 as a possible D gene (6 bases). The germline CDR1 and CDR2 sequences are KGHSH and LQKENI. CDR3 length: 14 residues. With 8 bases removed from V and 2 bases from J, the gap between germline ends came to 15 bases. The CDR3, as DNA: TGTGCCAGCACGGTTGACAGGAACAACTATGGCTACACCTTC. Its translation is CASTVDRNNYGYTF.

This CDR3 is CSAGRYWTSGRDVGTDTQYF. CDR3 DNA sequence: TGCAGCGCCGGGAGGTACTGGACTAGCGGGAGAGATGTTGGAACAGATACGCAGTATTTT. The rearrangement links TRBV29-1 to TRBJ2-3, with 13 bases fitting TRBD2. From germline, CDR1 is SQVTM and CDR2 ANQGSEA. After removal of 7 bases from V and 3 bases from J, the junction contained 22 bases not matched to a gene. The CDR3 totals 20 residues.

This sequence joins TRBV5-6 and TRBJ2-7; 9 bases fit TRBD1. Germline-derived CDR1 and CDR2 are SGHDT and YYEEEE. V gave up 6 bases and J gave up 2 bases; unmatched junction bases: 12. The length of the CDR3 is 16 residues. The CDR3 nucleotides are TGTGCCAGCAACCTCTACGGGACAGGGAGTACCTACGAGCAGTACTTC. The encoded protein is CASNLYGTGSTYEQYF.

This clone came up a few times. This chain connects TRBV19 to TRBJ2-3; TRBD1 aligns across 7 bases. The CDR3 runs to 14 residues. CDR1 and CDR2 from the germline V gene are LNHDA and SQIVND (reference sequence). V shed 7 bases, J shed 4 bases, and the junction held 8 bases outside the gene matches. The CDR3 sequence is CASNRQGVADTQYF. In DNA, the CDR3 is TGTGCCAGTAATCGGCAGGGGGTGGCAGATACGCAGTATTTT.

The chain uses TRBV7-9 and TRBJ1-4; possible D gene TRBD1, 5 bases. V lost 2 bases to trimming and J lost 8 bases, with 15 bases between them. Germline V gene data show CDR1 as SEHNR and CDR2 as FQNEAQ (reference sequence). CDR3 size: 15 residues. The CDR3 sequence: CASSLIGGIGEKLFF. The DNA for the CDR3 is TGTGCCAGCAGCTTAATTGGGGGAATTGGGGAAAAACTGTTTTTT.